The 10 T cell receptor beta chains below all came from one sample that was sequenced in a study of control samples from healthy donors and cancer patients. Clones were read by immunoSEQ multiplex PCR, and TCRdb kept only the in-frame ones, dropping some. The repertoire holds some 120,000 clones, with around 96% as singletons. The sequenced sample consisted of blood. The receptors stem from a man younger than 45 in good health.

The chain's CDR3 is CASSQDRGSLSYNEQFF. In DNA, the CDR3 is TGCGCCAGCAGCCAAGATCGAGGCAGCCTCTCCTACAATGAGCAGTTCTTC. The chain couples TRBV4-3 to TRBJ2-1; no firm D call. V was clipped by 0 bases and J by 0 bases, with 12 bases between them. The length of the CDR3 is 17 residues. From germline, CDR1 is LGHNA and CDR2 YSLEER.

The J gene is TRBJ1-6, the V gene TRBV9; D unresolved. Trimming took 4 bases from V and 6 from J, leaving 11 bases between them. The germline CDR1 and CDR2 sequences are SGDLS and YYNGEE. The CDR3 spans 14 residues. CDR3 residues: CASSLRHINSPLHF. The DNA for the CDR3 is TGTGCCAGCAGCCTTAGACACATTAATTCACCCCTCCACTTT.

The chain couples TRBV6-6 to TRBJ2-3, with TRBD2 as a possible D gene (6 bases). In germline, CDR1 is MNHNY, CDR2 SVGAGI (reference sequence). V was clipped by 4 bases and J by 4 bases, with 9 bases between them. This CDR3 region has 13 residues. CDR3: CASSSRLADTQYF. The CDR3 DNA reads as TGTGCCAGCAGTTCCCGACTAGCAGATACGCAGTATTTT.

CDR3 in DNA: TGTGCCAGCAGTTTGACAGAAATGTATGGCTACACCTTC. Its translation: CASSLTEMYGYTF. The J gene is TRBJ1-2, the V gene TRBV6-2 or TRBV6-3; a weak D match, TRBD1 (5 bases). V dropped 4 bases and J dropped 5 bases, with 11 bases sitting between them. The CDR3 extends over 13 amino acids. Germline CDR1 is MNHEY and CDR2 is SVGEGT.

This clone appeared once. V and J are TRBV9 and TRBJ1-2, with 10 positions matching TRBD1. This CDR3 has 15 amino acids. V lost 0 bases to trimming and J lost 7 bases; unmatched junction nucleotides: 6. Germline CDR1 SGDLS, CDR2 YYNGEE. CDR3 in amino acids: CASSVEGTGVSGYTF. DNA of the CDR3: TGTGCCAGCAGCGTAGAGGGGACAGGGGTGTCTGGCTACACCTTC. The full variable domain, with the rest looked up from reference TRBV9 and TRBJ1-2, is DSGVTQTPKHLITATGQRVTLRCSPRSGDLSVYWYQQSLDQGLQFLIQYYNGEERAKGNILERFSAQQFPDLHSELNLSSLELGDSALYFCASSVEGTGVSGYTFGSGTRLTVV.

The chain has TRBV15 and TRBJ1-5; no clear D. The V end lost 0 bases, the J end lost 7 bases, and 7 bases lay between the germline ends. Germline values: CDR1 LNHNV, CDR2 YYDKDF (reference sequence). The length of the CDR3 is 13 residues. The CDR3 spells CATSRDYFQPQHF. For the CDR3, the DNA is TGTGCCACCAGCAGAGATTATTTCCAGCCCCAGCATTTT.

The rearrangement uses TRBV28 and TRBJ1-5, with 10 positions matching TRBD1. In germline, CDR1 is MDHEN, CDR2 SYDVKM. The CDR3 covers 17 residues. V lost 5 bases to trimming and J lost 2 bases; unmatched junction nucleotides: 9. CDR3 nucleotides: TGTGCCAGCAGTCCTCACACCGGACAGGGGGGCAATCAGCCCCAGCATTTT. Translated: CASSPHTGQGGNQPQHF.

CDR3 in amino acids: CASSLLSIGDLNYGYTF. For the CDR3, the DNA is TGTGCCAGCAGTTTATTATCTATTGGAGATTTAAACTATGGCTACACCTTC. The genes are TRBV11-2 and TRBJ1-2; D is ambiguous. In germline, CDR1 is SGHAT, CDR2 FQNNGV. There are 17 residues in the CDR3. Trimming stripped 6 bases from V and 2 bases from J, with 22 bases between.

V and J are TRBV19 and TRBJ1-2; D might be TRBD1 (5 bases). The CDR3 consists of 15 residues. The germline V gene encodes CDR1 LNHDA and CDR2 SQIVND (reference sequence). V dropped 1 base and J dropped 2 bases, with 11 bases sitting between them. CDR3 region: CASSIGRGSNYGYTF. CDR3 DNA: TGTGCCAGTAGTATAGGACGGGGCTCGAACTATGGCTACACCTTC.

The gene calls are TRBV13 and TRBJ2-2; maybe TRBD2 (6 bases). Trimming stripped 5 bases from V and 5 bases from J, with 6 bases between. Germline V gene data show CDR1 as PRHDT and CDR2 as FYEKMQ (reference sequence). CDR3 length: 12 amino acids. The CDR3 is CASSRETGELFF. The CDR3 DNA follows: TGTGCCAGCAGCCGGGAGACCGGGGAGCTGTTTTTT. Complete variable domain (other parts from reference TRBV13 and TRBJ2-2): AAGVIQSPRHLIKEKRETATLKCYPIPRHDTVYWYQQGPGQDPQFLISFYEKMQSDKGSIPDRFSAQQFSDYHSELNMSSLELGDSALYFCASSRETGELFFGEGSRLTVL.